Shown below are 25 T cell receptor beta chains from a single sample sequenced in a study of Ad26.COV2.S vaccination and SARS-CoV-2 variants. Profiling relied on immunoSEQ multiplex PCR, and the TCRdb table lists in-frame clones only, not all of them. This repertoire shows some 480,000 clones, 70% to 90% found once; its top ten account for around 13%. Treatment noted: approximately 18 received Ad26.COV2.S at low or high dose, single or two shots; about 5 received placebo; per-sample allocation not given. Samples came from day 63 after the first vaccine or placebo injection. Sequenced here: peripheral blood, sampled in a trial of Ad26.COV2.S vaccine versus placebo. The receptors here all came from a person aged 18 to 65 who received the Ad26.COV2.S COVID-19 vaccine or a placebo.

CDR3 nucleotide sequence: TGTGCCAGCAGTGTAGTGGGGGGCACTGAAGCTTTCTTT. Its protein product is CASSVVGGTEAFF. V and J are TRBV2 and TRBJ1-1; maybe TRBD1 (5 bases). V gave up 4 bases and J gave up 4 bases, with 10 bases separating them. Germline CDR1 SNHLY, CDR2 FYNNEI. CDR3 length equals 13 residues.

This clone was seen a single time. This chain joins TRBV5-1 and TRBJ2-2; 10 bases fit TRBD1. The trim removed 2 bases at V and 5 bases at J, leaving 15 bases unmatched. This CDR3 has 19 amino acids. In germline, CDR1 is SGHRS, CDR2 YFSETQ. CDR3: CASSFRLYAGQGKTGELFF. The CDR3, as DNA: TGCGCCAGCAGCTTCCGACTATACGCGGGACAGGGGAAAACCGGGGAGCTGTTTTTT.

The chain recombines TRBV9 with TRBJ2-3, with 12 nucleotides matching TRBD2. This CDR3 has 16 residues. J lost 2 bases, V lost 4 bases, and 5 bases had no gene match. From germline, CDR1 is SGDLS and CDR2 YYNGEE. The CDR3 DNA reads TGTGCCAGCAGCCTCGGGACTAGCGGGTTCACAGATACGCAGTATTTT. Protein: CASSLGTSGFTDTQYF. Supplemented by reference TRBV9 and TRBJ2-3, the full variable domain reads DSGVTQTPKHLITATGQRVTLRCSPRSGDLSVYWYQQSLDQGLQFLIQYYNGEERAKGNILERFSAQQFPDLHSELNLSSLELGDSALYFCASSLGTSGFTDTQYFGPGTRLTVL.

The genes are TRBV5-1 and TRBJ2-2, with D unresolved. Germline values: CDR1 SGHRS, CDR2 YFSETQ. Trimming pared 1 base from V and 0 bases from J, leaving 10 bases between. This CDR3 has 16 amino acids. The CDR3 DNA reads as TGCGCCAGCAGCTTGCGCGGAGACTCGAACACCGGGGAGCTGTTTTTT. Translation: CASSLRGDSNTGELFF.

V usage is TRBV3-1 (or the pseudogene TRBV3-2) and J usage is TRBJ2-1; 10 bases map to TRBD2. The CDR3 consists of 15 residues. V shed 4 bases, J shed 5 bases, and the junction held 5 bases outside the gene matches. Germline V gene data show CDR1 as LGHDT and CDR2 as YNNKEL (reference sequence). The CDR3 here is CASSPGLADDNEQFF. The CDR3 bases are TGTGCCAGCAGCCCCGGACTAGCGGACGACAATGAGCAGTTCTTC.

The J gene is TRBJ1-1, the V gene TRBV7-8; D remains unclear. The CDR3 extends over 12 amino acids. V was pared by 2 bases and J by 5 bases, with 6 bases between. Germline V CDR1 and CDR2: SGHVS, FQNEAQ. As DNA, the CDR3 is TGTGCCAGCAGCTTATCTAAGACTGAAGCTTTCTTT. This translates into CASSLSKTEAFF. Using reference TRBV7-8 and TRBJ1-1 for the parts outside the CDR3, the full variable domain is GAGVSQSPRYKVAKRGQDVALRCDPISGHVSLFWYQQALGQGPEFLTYFQNEAQLDKSGLPSDRFFAERPEGSVSTLKIQRTQQEDSAVYLCASSLSKTEAFFGQGTRLTVV.

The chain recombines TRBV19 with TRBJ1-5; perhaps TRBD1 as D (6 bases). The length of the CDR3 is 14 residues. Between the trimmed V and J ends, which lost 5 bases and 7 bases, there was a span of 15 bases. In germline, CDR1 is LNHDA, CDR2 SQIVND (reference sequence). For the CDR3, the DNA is TGTGCCAGTAGTCGGCAACAGGGAATCCAGCCCCAGCATTTT. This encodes CASSRQQGIQPQHF.

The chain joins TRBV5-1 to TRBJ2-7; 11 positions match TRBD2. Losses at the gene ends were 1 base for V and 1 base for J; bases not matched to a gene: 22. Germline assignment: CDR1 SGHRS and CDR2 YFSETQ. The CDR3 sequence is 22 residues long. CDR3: CASSLNLMASGRRGLSSYEQYF. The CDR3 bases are TGCGCCAGCAGCTTGAATCTGATGGCTAGCGGGAGGCGGGGCCTGAGTTCCTACGAGCAGTACTTC. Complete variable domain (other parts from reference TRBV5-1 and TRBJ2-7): KAGVTQTPRYLIKTRGQQVTLSCSPISGHRSVSWYQQTPGQGLQFLFEYFSETQRNKGNFPGRFSGRQFSNSRSEMNVSTLELGDSALYLCASSLNLMASGRRGLSSYEQYFGPGTRLTVT.

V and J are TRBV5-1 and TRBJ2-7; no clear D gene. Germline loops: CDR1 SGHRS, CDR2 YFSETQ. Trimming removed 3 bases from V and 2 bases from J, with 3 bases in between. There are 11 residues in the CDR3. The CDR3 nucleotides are TGCGCCAGCAGCTCGGCCTACGAGCAGTACTTC. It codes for CASSSAYEQYF. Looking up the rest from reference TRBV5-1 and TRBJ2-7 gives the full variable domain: KAGVTQTPRYLIKTRGQQVTLSCSPISGHRSVSWYQQTPGQGLQFLFEYFSETQRNKGNFPGRFSGRQFSNSRSEMNVSTLELGDSALYLCASSSAYEQYFGPGTRLTVT.

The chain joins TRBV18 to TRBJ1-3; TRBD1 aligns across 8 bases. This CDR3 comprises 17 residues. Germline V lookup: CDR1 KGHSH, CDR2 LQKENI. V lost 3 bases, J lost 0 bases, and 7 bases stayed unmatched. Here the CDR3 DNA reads TGTGCCAGCTCACCCGGCCGTACAGGGGGCTCTGGAAACACCATATATTTT. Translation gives CASSPGRTGGSGNTIYF.

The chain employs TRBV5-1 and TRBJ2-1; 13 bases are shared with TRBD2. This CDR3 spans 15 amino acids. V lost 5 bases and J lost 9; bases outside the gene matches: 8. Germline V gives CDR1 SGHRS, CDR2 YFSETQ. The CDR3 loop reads CASSSLAGGLVEQFF. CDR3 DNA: TGCGCCAGCAGTTCACTAGCGGGAGGGCTGGTTGAGCAGTTCTTC.

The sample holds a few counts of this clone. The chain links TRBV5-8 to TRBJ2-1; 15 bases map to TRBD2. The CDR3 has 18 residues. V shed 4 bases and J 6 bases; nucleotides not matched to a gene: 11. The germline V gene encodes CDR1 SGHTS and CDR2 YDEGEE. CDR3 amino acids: CASSKMGLAGGGTNEQFF. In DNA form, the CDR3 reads TGTGCCAGCAGCAAGATGGGACTAGCGGGAGGAGGGACCAATGAGCAGTTCTTC.

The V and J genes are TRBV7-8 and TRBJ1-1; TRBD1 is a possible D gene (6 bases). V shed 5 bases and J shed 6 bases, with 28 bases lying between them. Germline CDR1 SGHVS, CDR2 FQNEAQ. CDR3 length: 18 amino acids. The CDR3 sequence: CASSRRGGRGTNMAEAFF. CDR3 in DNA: TGTGCCAGCAGCCGGCGAGGTGGCAGGGGCACAAATATGGCTGAAGCTTTCTTT.

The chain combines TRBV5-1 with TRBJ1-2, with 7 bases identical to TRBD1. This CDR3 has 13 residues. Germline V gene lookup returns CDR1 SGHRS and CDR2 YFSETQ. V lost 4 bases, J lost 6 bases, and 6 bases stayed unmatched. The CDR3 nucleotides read TGCGCCAGCAGCGCGACAGGGATAGATGGCTACACCTTC. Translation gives CASSATGIDGYTF.

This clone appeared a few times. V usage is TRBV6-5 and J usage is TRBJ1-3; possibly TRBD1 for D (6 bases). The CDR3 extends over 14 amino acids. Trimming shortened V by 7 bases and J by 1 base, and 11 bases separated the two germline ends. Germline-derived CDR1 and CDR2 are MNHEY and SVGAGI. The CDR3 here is CASIEGGSGNTIYF. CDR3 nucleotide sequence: TGTGCCAGCATCGAGGGGGGTTCTGGAAACACCATATATTTT.

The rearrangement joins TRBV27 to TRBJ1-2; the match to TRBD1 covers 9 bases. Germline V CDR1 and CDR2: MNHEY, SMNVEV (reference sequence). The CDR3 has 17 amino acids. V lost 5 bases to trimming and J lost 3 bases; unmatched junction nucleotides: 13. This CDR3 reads CASSQGAGQGLYYGYTF. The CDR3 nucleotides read TGTGCCAGCAGTCAAGGGGCGGGACAGGGCCTCTACTATGGCTACACCTTC.

CDR3 sequence: CASSRGPTGLAGSTDTQYF. In DNA, the CDR3 is TGTGCCAGCAGTAGGGGACCGACGGGACTAGCGGGAAGCACAGATACGCAGTATTTT. The chain is built from TRBV7-2 and TRBJ2-3; 13 positions match TRBD2. V was pared by 6 bases and J by 0 bases, with 12 bases of the junction left unmatched. The CDR3 is 19 residues long. Germline CDR1 and CDR2: SGHTA and FQGNSA.

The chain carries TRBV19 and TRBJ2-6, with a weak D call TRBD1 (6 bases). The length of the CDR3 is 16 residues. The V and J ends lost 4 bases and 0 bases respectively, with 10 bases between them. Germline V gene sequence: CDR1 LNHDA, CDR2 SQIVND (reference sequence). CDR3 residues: CASSTLQGSGANVLTF. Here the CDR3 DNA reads TGTGCCAGTAGTACCCTACAGGGCTCTGGGGCCAACGTCCTGACTTTC. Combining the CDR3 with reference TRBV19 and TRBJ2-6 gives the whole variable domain DGGITQSPKYLFRKEGQNVTLSCEQNLNHDAMYWYRQDPGQGLRLIYYSQIVNDFQKGDIAEGYSVSREKKESFPLTVTSAQKNPTAFYLCASSTLQGSGANVLTFGAGSRLTVL.

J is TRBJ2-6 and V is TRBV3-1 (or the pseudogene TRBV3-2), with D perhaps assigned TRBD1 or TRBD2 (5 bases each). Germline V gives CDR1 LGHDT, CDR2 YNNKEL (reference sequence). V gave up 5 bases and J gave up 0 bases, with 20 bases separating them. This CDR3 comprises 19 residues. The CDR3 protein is CASSFRPGPSSSGANVLTF. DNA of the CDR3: TGTGCCAGCAGCTTTCGGCCGGGACCTTCAAGCTCTGGGGCCAACGTCCTGACTTTC.

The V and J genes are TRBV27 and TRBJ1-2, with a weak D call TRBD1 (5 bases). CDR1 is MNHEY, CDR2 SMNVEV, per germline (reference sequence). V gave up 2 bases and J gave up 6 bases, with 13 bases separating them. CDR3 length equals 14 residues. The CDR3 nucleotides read TGTGCCAGCAGTTTAGGGGGGAAGGTGAATGGCTACACCTTC. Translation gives CASSLGGKVNGYTF.

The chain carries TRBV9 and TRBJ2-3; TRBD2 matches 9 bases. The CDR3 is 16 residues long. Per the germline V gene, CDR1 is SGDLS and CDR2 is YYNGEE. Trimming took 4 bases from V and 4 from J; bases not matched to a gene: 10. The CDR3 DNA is TGTGCCAGCAGCATCAGCCAGGCTAGCGGGGCAGATACGCAGTATTTT. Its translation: CASSISQASGADTQYF.

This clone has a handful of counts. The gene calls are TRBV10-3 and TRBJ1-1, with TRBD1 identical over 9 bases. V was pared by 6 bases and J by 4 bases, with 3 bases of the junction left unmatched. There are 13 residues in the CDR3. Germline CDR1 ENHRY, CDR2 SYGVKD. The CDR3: CAIRRDRATEAFF. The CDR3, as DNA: TGTGCCATCAGGCGGGACAGGGCCACTGAAGCTTTCTTT.

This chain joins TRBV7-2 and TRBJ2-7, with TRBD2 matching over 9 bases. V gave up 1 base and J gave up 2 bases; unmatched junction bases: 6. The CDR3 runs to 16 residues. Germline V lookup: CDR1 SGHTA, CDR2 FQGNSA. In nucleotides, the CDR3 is TGTGCCAGCAGCTTAGTGGTTAGCGGGGGCACCTACGAGCAGTACTTC. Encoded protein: CASSLVVSGGTYEQYF.

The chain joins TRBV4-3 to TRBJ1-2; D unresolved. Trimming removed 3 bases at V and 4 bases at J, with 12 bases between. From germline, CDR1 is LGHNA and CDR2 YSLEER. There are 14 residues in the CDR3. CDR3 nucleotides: TGCGCCAGCAGCCAGATCGGGCCAGGCTATGGCTACACCTTC. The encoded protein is CASSQIGPGYGYTF.

The CDR3, as DNA: TGTGCCAGCAGTTACGGGGCAGCTAACTATGGCTACACCTTC. This codes for CASSYGAANYGYTF. The J gene is TRBJ1-2, the V gene TRBV6-6; maybe TRBD1 (5 bases). Germline V gene data show CDR1 as MNHNY and CDR2 as SVGAGI (reference sequence). Trimming removed 2 bases at V and 0 bases at J, with 7 bases between. This CDR3 has 14 amino acids.